These 28 T cell receptor beta chains were all obtained from the same sample, sequenced in a study of blood T cells in healthy people across ages. Primers used in a second PCR of about 6 to 11 cycles were a sample-barcoded 5' primer and a J-beta primer mix. TCRdb reprocessed the 5' RACE reads via MiXCR and lists one record per CDR3 protein. The sample lists around 520,000 distinct CDR3 sequences; about 27% were seen once. These records were also assigned to another study, of T cells of mothers and their children.

The sequenced material came from blood. These receptors originate from a boy between 2 and 10 years old in good health.

The chain employs TRBV5-1 and TRBJ2-3; TRBD1 aligns across 8 bases. This CDR3 is built from 15 residues. The V gene's germline CDR1 is SGHRS and CDR2 YFSETQ. V lost 3 bases to trimming and J lost 3 bases; unmatched junction nucleotides: 6. The CDR3 loop is CASSWRTGTTDTQYF. As DNA, the CDR3 is TGCGCCAGCAGCTGGCGGACAGGGACTACAGATACGCAGTATTTT.

This clonotype was observed at least ten times. The chain joins TRBV6-5 to TRBJ2-5; 7 bases align to TRBD2. Germline lookup yields CDR1 MNHEY and CDR2 SVGAGI. After removal of 6 bases from V and 4 bases from J, the junction contained 11 bases not matched to a gene. The CDR3 is made up of 15 amino acids. The CDR3 here is CASSSSSGFRETQYF. For the CDR3, the DNA is TGTGCCAGCAGCTCCTCTAGCGGATTCCGAGAGACCCAGTACTTC.

This clonotype was observed a few times. The V gene is TRBV29-1, the J gene TRBJ2-5, with a weak D call TRBD2 (5 bases). The CDR3 totals 12 residues. Germline V gene data show CDR1 as SQVTM and CDR2 as ANQGSEA. The V gene lost 4 bases and the J gene lost 3 bases, with 9 bases spanning the gap. CDR3 nucleotides: TGCAGCGTTGCCCCGGAGGAAGAGACCCAGTACTTC. It codes for CSVAPEEETQYF.

This clonotype turned up a few times. CDR3 amino acids: CASSPTGTLNTEAFF. CDR3 coding DNA: TGTGCCAGCAGCCCGACAGGGACTCTGAACACTGAAGCTTTCTTT. The chain joins TRBV5-6 to TRBJ1-1; 7 nucleotides agree with TRBD1. J was trimmed by 0 bases and V by 4 bases; bases with no gene match: 6. The CDR3 extends over 15 amino acids. Germline loops: CDR1 SGHDT, CDR2 YYEEEE.

V usage is TRBV7-9 and J usage is TRBJ1-2, with 10 bases aligning to TRBD1. Germline CDR1 SEHNR, CDR2 FQNEAQ (reference sequence). The CDR3 has 13 residues. V shed 5 bases and J 7 bases; nucleotides not matched to a gene: 4. The CDR3, as DNA: TGTGCCAGCAGCGGGACAGGGGTTTTTGGCTACACCTTC. The encoded protein is CASSGTGVFGYTF.

The rearrangement links TRBV7-3 to TRBJ2-5; D not certain. CDR3 length: 15 residues. Germline CDR1 reads SGHTA; CDR2 reads FQGTGA. Trimming shortened V by 0 bases and J by 5 bases, and 13 bases separated the two germline ends. DNA for the CDR3: TGTGCCAGCAGCTTAACGGGTCAGGCGACGGAGACCCAGTACTTC. This translates into CASSLTGQATETQYF.

This clonotype appeared a few times. The rearrangement uses TRBV14 and TRBJ2-2, with a tentative D call TRBD1 (6 bases). Trimming took off 2 bases at V and 4 bases at J, with 14 bases between the two ends. The CDR3 consists of 16 residues. Germline CDR1 is SGHDN and CDR2 is FVKESK. The chain's CDR3 is CASSQPGARLTGELFF. The CDR3 bases are TGTGCCAGCAGCCAACCAGGGGCGCGGCTCACCGGGGAGCTGTTTTTT.

The chain employs TRBV12-3 or TRBV12-4 and TRBJ2-5; 14 nucleotides align to TRBD2. Unmatched junction bases numbered 3, after V lost 6 bases and J lost 3 bases. This CDR3 is 15 amino acids long. The CDR3 is CASSGTSGGEETQYF. In DNA form, the CDR3 reads TGTGCCAGCAGCGGGACTAGCGGGGGAGAAGAGACCCAGTACTTC.

The CDR3 reads CASSAPSSSTDTQYF. The CDR3 nucleotides are TGTGCCAGCAGCGCTCCTAGCAGTAGCACAGATACGCAGTATTTT. The chain recombines TRBV7-9 with TRBJ2-3; D may be TRBD2 (5 bases). V lost 5 bases and J lost 0, with 12 bases in between. This CDR3 spans 15 amino acids. Germline values: CDR1 SEHNR, CDR2 FQNEAQ (reference sequence).

The chain recombines TRBV20-1 with TRBJ2-5; TRBD2 matches at 8 bases. The CDR3 has 14 residues. The V segment lost 6 bases and the J segment 5 bases; nucleotides outside the gene matches: 11. CDR1 and CDR2 from the germline V gene are DFQATT and SNEGSKA (reference sequence). The CDR3 loop is CSAPREGVMETQYF. DNA of the CDR3: TGCAGTGCCCCACGGGAGGGAGTAATGGAGACCCAGTACTTC.

The genes are TRBV7-9 and TRBJ2-1; 8 nucleotides align to TRBD1. The J segment lost 5 bases and the V segment lost 5 bases, leaving 8 bases of the junction unmatched. This CDR3 is 15 amino acids long. Germline V CDR1 and CDR2: SEHNR, FQNEAQ (reference sequence). The chain's CDR3 is CASSQGTGAHNEQFF. CDR3 DNA: TGTGCCAGCAGCCAGGGGACAGGTGCCCACAATGAGCAGTTCTTC.

This sequence joins TRBV24-1 and TRBJ1-2; no clear D. V was shortened by 6 bases and J by 3 bases, with 13 bases between the two germline ends. Germline values: CDR1 KGHDR, CDR2 SFDVKD. The CDR3 covers 14 residues. Written as DNA, the CDR3 is TGTGCCACCAGTTTGCCGAGAACTTACTATGGCTACACCTTC. It yields the protein CATSLPRTYYGYTF.

This clonotype was seen only once. This chain connects TRBV5-1 to TRBJ1-1, with D perhaps TRBD1 (6 bases). CDR1 is SGHRS, CDR2 YFSETQ, per germline. This CDR3 comprises 14 residues. The V end was cut by 4 bases, the J end by 3 bases, with 13 bases between. Here the CDR3 DNA reads TGCGCCAGCAGCCGGGACAAGGGGGACACTGAAGCTTTCTTT. As protein: CASSRDKGDTEAFF. The full variable domain, with the rest looked up from reference TRBV5-1 and TRBJ1-1, is KAGVTQTPRYLIKTRGQQVTLSCSPISGHRSVSWYQQTPGQGLQFLFEYFSETQRNKGNFPGRFSGRQFSNSRSEMNVSTLELGDSALYLCASSRDKGDTEAFFGQGTRLTVV.

This clonotype was counted only a few times. V gene TRBV12-3 or TRBV12-4 combines with J gene TRBJ1-1; D gene unclear. This CDR3 has 15 amino acids. Between the trimmed V and J ends, which lost 5 bases and 1 base, there was a span of 14 bases. The CDR3 sequence: CASSPNAGENTEAFF. As DNA, the CDR3 is TGTGCCAGCAGTCCCAACGCCGGGGAGAACACTGAAGCTTTCTTT.

This clonotype was seen more than once but under ten times. The chain carries TRBV29-1 and TRBJ1-3, with unresolved D. This CDR3 has 12 amino acids. Trimming pared 5 bases from V and 3 bases from J, leaving 8 bases between. The germline gives CDR1 SQVTM, CDR2 ANQGSEA. The CDR3 bases are TGCAGCGTTAAGGTTGATGGAAACACCATATATTTT. Translation gives CSVKVDGNTIYF.

The table lists this clonotype with many counts. The chain joins TRBV7-9 to TRBJ2-1; 13 bases line up with TRBD2. Germline V gene data show CDR1 as SEHNR and CDR2 as FQNEAQ (reference sequence). The CDR3 runs 15 residues. V shed 5 bases and J 6 bases; nucleotides not matched to a gene: 4. The CDR3 region has the DNA TGTGCCAGCAGCGAACTAGCGGGGGGGCCCAATGAGCAGTTCTTC. Its translation: CASSELAGGPNEQFF. Complete variable domain (other parts from reference TRBV7-9 and TRBJ2-1): DTGVSQNPRHKITKRGQNVTFRCDPISEHNRLYWYRQTLGQGPEFLTYFQNEAQLEKSRLLSDRFSAERPKGSFSTLEIQRTEQGDSAMYLCASSELAGGPNEQFFGPGTRLTVL.

This clonotype was seen only a few times. The genes are TRBV25-1 and TRBJ2-5; 10 nucleotides line up with TRBD2. This CDR3 contains 14 residues. Germline V gives CDR1 MGHDK, CDR2 SYGVNS. The V gene end was trimmed by 6 bases and the J gene end by 5 bases; junction bases not matched to a gene: 6. The CDR3 reads CASSLAGVGETQYF. For the CDR3, the DNA is TGTGCCAGCAGCCTAGCGGGGGTCGGTGAGACCCAGTACTTC.

The CDR3 spells CASSYRTLAKNIQYF. The CDR3 DNA sequence: TGTGCCAGCAGTTACCGCACTTTAGCCAAAAACATTCAGTACTTC. The chain carries TRBV6-2 or TRBV6-3 and TRBJ2-4; D gene unclear. Germline-derived CDR1 and CDR2 are MNHEY and SVGEGT. Trimming took 2 bases from V and 0 from J, leaving 8 bases between them. The CDR3 is made up of 15 amino acids.

This clonotype was detected a few times. CDR3 bases: TGTGCCAGCAGAGCCTCAGGTGACGGTGGCTACACCTTC. It codes for CASRASGDGGYTF. The chain employs TRBV6-1 and TRBJ1-2; D gene unclear. The CDR3 covers 13 residues. Trimming cost V 6 bases and J 7 bases, with 15 bases left between them. Germline V gene sequence: CDR1 MNHNS, CDR2 SASEGT.

At least ten counts were recorded for this clonotype. V gene TRBV12-3 or TRBV12-4 combines with J gene TRBJ1-2; weak D call: TRBD1 (5 bases). Trimming pared 1 base from V and 4 bases from J, leaving 7 bases between. CDR3 length: 13 residues. This CDR3 reads CASSLEGAYGYTF. The DNA for the CDR3 is TGTGCCAGCAGTTTAGAAGGGGCCTATGGCTACACCTTC.

The chain is built from TRBV30 and TRBJ1-2; tentative D call: TRBD1 (6 bases). The V gene's germline CDR1 is GTSNPN and CDR2 SVGIG (reference sequence). CDR3 length: 12 amino acids. Trimming shortened V by 0 bases and J by 11 bases, and 13 bases separated the two germline ends. The CDR3 DNA is TGTGCCTGGAGTGTCCGGACAGACCTTTACACCTTC. As protein: CAWSVRTDLYTF. The whole variable domain, remainder taken from reference TRBV30 and TRBJ1-2, is SQTIHQWPATLVQPVGSPLSLECTVEGTSNPNLYWYRQAAGRGLQLLFYSVGIGQISSEVPQNLSASRPQDRQFILSSKKLLLSDSGFYLCAWSVRTDLYTFGSGTRLTVV.

This clonotype was observed a handful of times. V gene TRBV6-6 combines with J gene TRBJ2-7; 7 bases are a match to TRBD1. The V segment lost 5 bases and the J segment 0 bases; nucleotides outside the gene matches: 7. The CDR3 is 15 residues long. Germline CDR1 MNHNY, CDR2 SVGAGI (reference sequence). CDR3 in DNA: TGTGCCAGCAGTCTACCGGGACAGATCTCCTACGAGCAGTACTTC. Encoded protein: CASSLPGQISYEQYF.

The chain couples TRBV5-1 to TRBJ2-4; D may match TRBD1 or TRBD2 (5 bases each). Germline lookup yields CDR1 SGHRS and CDR2 YFSETQ. CDR3 length equals 15 residues. V gave up 4 bases and J gave up 7 bases, with 18 bases separating them. CDR3 sequence (DNA): TGCGCCAGCAGCAGAGGGACCGGGGCGGAGAACATTCAGTACTTC. The encoded protein is CASSRGTGAENIQYF.

This clonotype showed up just a few times. The chain is built from TRBV29-1 and TRBJ2-1; possibly TRBD1 or TRBD2 for D (5 bases each). The length of the CDR3 is 14 residues. Germline CDR1 SQVTM, CDR2 ANQGSEA. V dropped 4 bases and J dropped 0 bases, with 10 bases sitting between them. The CDR3 region is CSVGGRSSYNEQFF. The CDR3 nucleotides are TGCAGCGTTGGGGGACGCTCCTCCTACAATGAGCAGTTCTTC.

The chain couples TRBV29-1 to TRBJ1-1, with D perhaps matching TRBD1 (5 bases). The CDR3 runs 14 residues. Trimming cost V 1 base and J 6 bases, with 15 bases left between them. CDR1 SQVTM and CDR2 ANQGSEA come from the germline V gene. The CDR3: CSVEGLAGRPEAFF. DNA for the CDR3: TGCAGCGTTGAAGGCCTTGCAGGGCGCCCTGAAGCTTTCTTT.

This clonotype has only a few counts. The genes are TRBV13 and TRBJ2-5; D not certain. V lost 3 bases and J lost 7, with 9 bases in between. This CDR3 region has 12 residues. Germline values: CDR1 PRHDT, CDR2 FYEKMQ (reference sequence). For the CDR3, the DNA is TGTGCCAGCAGCTTCGGGTTGGGGACCCAGTACTTC. Translation gives CASSFGLGTQYF.

This clonotype was observed a handful of times. CDR3: CASSSKDRDEKLFF. CDR3 DNA sequence: TGTGCCAGCAGCTCCAAAGACAGGGATGAAAAACTGTTTTTT. The gene calls are TRBV7-9 and TRBJ1-4, with TRBD1 matching 7 bases. This CDR3 is built from 14 residues. CDR1 SEHNR and CDR2 FQNEAQ come from the germline V gene (reference sequence). Germline trimming cut 4 bases from V and 6 bases from J; bases unmatched to any gene: 5.

The chain recombines TRBV20-1 with TRBJ2-7; TRBD2 aligns across 8 bases. The CDR3 loop spans 12 amino acids. CDR1 DFQATT and CDR2 SNEGSKA come from the germline V gene (reference sequence). V dropped 5 bases and J dropped 6; count of bases not matched to a gene: 6. The CDR3 DNA reads TGCAGTGCTCAGGCGGGAGGTTCCGAGCAGTACTTC. Amino acid sequence: CSAQAGGSEQYF.